The table lists the clone carrying this T cell receptor beta chain with many counts. The antigen is unknown. It was with a sample-barcoded 5' primer and a J-beta primer mix that a second PCR of roughly 7 to 12 cycles was run. TCRdb called the 5' RACE reads again in MiXCR, with one record for every CDR3 protein. The sample yields around 1,800,000 distinct CDR3 sequences, about two fifths seen once. The data derive from a study of blood T cells in healthy people across ages. CDR3 length: 13 amino acids. The V end lost 4 bases, the J end lost 6 bases, and 13 bases lay between the germline ends. The V gene's germline CDR1 is SQVTM and CDR2 ANQGSEA. The study, taken as a whole, reports: Donors of long life had a larger count of naive CD4+ cells and greater diversity than aged donors. Diversity estimates drawn from one million T cells were deemed underestimates.

The clonotype was recovered from a human donor in good health. Sequencing used blood. The J gene is TRBJ1-5, the V gene TRBV29-1, with D possibly TRBD1 on 5 matching bases. The CDR3 reads CSVVARVGQPQHF. The CDR3 DNA reads TGCAGCGTTGTAGCCAGGGTTGGTCAGCCCCAGCATTTT.